Listed here is a single T cell receptor (beta chain). The target antigen is unknown. This record comes from a study of vaccination effects on CD4 cells after COVID-19. Overall study context: A few convalescent patients were sampled after vaccination (early and late). Regarding the study as a whole: Whether induced by infection or by vaccine, clones showed marked clonal contraction late after vaccination.

This CDR3 contains 18 residues. Germline CDR1 reads MNHEY; CDR2 reads SVGEGT. Trimming took 0 bases from V and 0 from J, leaving 17 bases between them. In the ViraFEST assay, antigen-specific CD4+ clonotypes were identified by expansion after peptide-pool stimulation. It was after nine to eleven days of culture that CD4+ T cells were isolated. By PCR, the person was confirmed to have had SARS-CoV-2 infection between March and December 2020. Each participant was administered two doses of either the BNT162b2 or the mRNA-1273 vaccine. Clones were sequenced by immunoSEQ multiplex PCR, and TCRdb holds only the in-frame ones, with some missing. The repertoire includes over 10,000 clones, just under 75% of them detected once, and around 34% sits in the top ten.

This sequence was found in a human donor who had a prior SARS-CoV-2 infection. V usage is TRBV6-2 or TRBV6-3 and J usage is TRBJ1-1; a possible D gene is TRBD1 (6 bases). The sample consisted of CD4+ T cells from PBMCs cultured with HCoV-NL63 spike peptides, taken after COVID-19 vaccination. The chain's CDR3 is CASSYSTWGREMNTEAFF. The DNA for the CDR3 is TGTGCCAGCAGTTACTCGACGTGGGGGCGAGAAATGAACACTGAAGCTTTCTTT.